Shown below are 32 T cell receptor beta chains from a single sample sequenced in a study of blood T cell repertoires in COVID-19. Measured with immunoSEQ multiplex PCR; TCRdb has only the in-frame clones, and not every one. The sample carries a few hundred thousand clones, 85% to 90% recorded once. Material: peripheral blood. The receptors come from a woman in her 30s with COVID-19, enrolled during active disease.

The V and J genes are TRBV12-5 and TRBJ1-2; tentatively, D is TRBD1 (6 bases). This CDR3 is built from 16 residues. The ends were cut back, 4 bases at V and 3 bases at J, with 18 bases in the middle. Germline lookup yields CDR1 LGHNT and CDR2 FRNRAP. DNA of the CDR3: TGTGCTAGTGGTTCACCCCGAGGGGGTGAGGACTATGGCTACACCTTC. Amino acids: CASGSPRGGEDYGYTF.

This clone was counted a few times. The rearrangement joins TRBV6-5 to TRBJ1-2, with a possible D match to TRBD1 (6 bases). The CDR3 has 11 residues. The V and J ends lost 8 bases and 4 bases respectively, with 8 bases between them. Germline CDR1 reads MNHEY; CDR2 reads SVGAGI. The CDR3 DNA follows: TGTGCCAGCGGGGGCTCCTATGGCTACACCTTC. Protein product: CASGGSYGYTF.

The chain is built from TRBV19 and TRBJ1-1; possible D gene TRBD1, 5 bases. CDR3 length: 14 amino acids. The ends were cut back, 6 bases at V and 3 bases at J, with 14 bases in the middle. From germline, CDR1 is LNHDA and CDR2 SQIVND (reference sequence). CDR3 region: CASRDPGWDTEAFF. CDR3 coding DNA: TGTGCCAGTAGAGACCCAGGGTGGGACACTGAAGCTTTCTTT.

The gene calls are TRBV6-5 and TRBJ1-6; D is perhaps TRBD1 (5 bases). The CDR3 extends over 16 amino acids. CDR1 and CDR2 (germline): MNHEY, SVGAGI. The V end lost 2 bases, the J end lost 4 bases, and 12 bases lay between the germline ends. CDR3 DNA sequence: TGTGCCAGCAGTTACACCCAGACAGTATATAATTCACCCCTCCACTTT. Its protein is CASSYTQTVYNSPLHF.

V is TRBV29-1 and J is TRBJ2-5; 8 nucleotides align to TRBD1. Germline V gene lookup returns CDR1 SQVTM and CDR2 ANQGSEA. This CDR3 region has 14 residues. Unmatched junction bases numbered 10, after V lost 6 bases and J lost 4 bases. The CDR3 nucleotides read TGCAGCGTGGACAGGGATGGGGGTAGAGAGACCCAGTACTTC. Translation: CSVDRDGGRETQYF. The whole variable domain, remainder taken from reference TRBV29-1 and TRBJ2-5, is SAVISQKPSRDICQRGTSLTIQCQVDSQVTMMFWYRQQPGQSLTLIATANQGSEATYESGFVIDKFPISRPNLTFSTLTVSNMSPEDSSIYLCSVDRDGGRETQYFGPGTRLLVL.

This chain uses TRBV5-8 with TRBJ2-3; the D gene is possibly TRBD2 (5 bases). The CDR3 sequence is 14 residues long. CDR1 and CDR2 from the germline V gene are SGHTS and YDEGEE. V was trimmed by 6 bases and J by 0 bases, leaving 11 bases between them. The CDR3 reads CASKVAFSTDTQYF. The CDR3 DNA is TGTGCCAGCAAGGTAGCGTTTAGCACAGATACGCAGTATTTT.

The chain joins TRBV7-6 to TRBJ2-1; possibly TRBD2 for D (6 bases). The V end lost 2 bases, the J end lost 1 base, and 15 bases lay between the germline ends. The CDR3 length is 17 residues. The V gene's germline CDR1 is SGHVS and CDR2 FNYEAQ. CDR3: CASSLIRARGSYNEQFF. CDR3 bases: TGTGCCAGCAGCTTAATAAGGGCCCGGGGGTCCTACAATGAGCAGTTCTTC.

This rearrangement joins TRBV5-1 to TRBJ2-2; D gene unclear. The CDR3 has 15 amino acids. Germline CDR1 is SGHRS and CDR2 is YFSETQ. The V and J ends lost 4 bases and 3 bases respectively, with 13 bases between them. CDR3 sequence reads: CASSLQTPDTGELFF. For the CDR3, the DNA is TGCGCCAGCAGCCTTCAAACCCCAGACACCGGGGAGCTGTTTTTT.

The CDR3 coding sequence is TGTGCCAGCAGCCAAGTCCGCGGGGGGCCCTCTCTTAACTATGGCTACACCTTC. It codes for CASSQVRGGPSLNYGYTF. The rearrangement links TRBV3-1 (or the pseudogene TRBV3-2) to TRBJ1-2; a weak D match, TRBD1 (6 bases). The germline CDR1 and CDR2 sequences are LGHDT and YNNKEL (reference sequence). V gave up 1 base and J gave up 1 base, with 19 bases separating them. The CDR3 extends over 18 amino acids.

The J gene is TRBJ2-2, the V gene TRBV27, with a tentative D call TRBD2 (6 bases). The CDR3 contains 15 residues. V shed 6 bases and J shed 0 bases, with 11 bases lying between them. Germline V gene sequence: CDR1 MNHEY, CDR2 SMNVEV (reference sequence). CDR3 coding DNA: TGTGCCAGCAGGGCCGGGACTTCGAACACCGGGGAGCTGTTTTTT. This encodes CASRAGTSNTGELFF.

A few counts support this clone. The chain uses TRBV5-1 and TRBJ2-3; 8 nucleotides align to TRBD2. The CDR3 sequence is 15 residues long. J was trimmed by 3 bases and V by 7 bases; bases with no gene match: 10. Germline CDR1 reads SGHRS; CDR2 reads YFSETQ. The chain's CDR3 is CASAFSGGGTDTQYF. CDR3 nucleotides: TGCGCCAGCGCTTTCAGCGGGGGAGGGACAGATACGCAGTATTTT.

The chain carries TRBV11-2 and TRBJ1-6; D may be TRBD1 (6 bases). The ends were cut back, 2 bases at V and 1 base at J, with 9 bases in the middle. This CDR3 spans 16 amino acids. Germline CDR1 and CDR2: SGHAT and FQNNGV. The CDR3 bases are TGTGCCAGCAGCTTATGGGGGCCTTCCTATAATTCACCCCTCCACTTT. It encodes CASSLWGPSYNSPLHF.

The chain recombines TRBV27 with TRBJ1-4; 7 bases are a match to TRBD1. CDR1 is MNHEY, CDR2 SMNVEV, per germline (reference sequence). This CDR3 comprises 15 residues. J gave up 2 bases and V 5 bases, and 5 bases lay outside the gene matches. For the CDR3, the DNA is TGTGCCAGCAGTCGCTCGACAGGGACTAATGAAAAACTGTTTTTT. It translates to CASSRSTGTNEKLFF.

The CDR3 coding sequence is TGCGCCAGCAGCCTACAGACAGGGTCCTACGAGCAGTACTTC. It translates to CASSLQTGSYEQYF. This rearrangement joins TRBV5-1 to TRBJ2-7; 7 nucleotides match TRBD1. Germline V gene sequence: CDR1 SGHRS, CDR2 YFSETQ. There are 14 residues in the CDR3. V shed 4 bases, J shed 1 base, and the junction held 5 bases outside the gene matches.

V is TRBV4-1 and J is TRBJ2-7; a possible D gene is TRBD1 (7 bases). Germline loops: CDR1 MGHRA, CDR2 YSYEKL. With 1 base removed from V and 0 bases from J, the gap between germline ends came to 19 bases. This CDR3 is 18 amino acids long. As DNA, the CDR3 is TGCGCCAGCAGCCAAGGTGGAGGGGGCCGGTTAAGCTCCTACGAGCAGTACTTC. Protein sequence: CASSQGGGGRLSSYEQYF.

This rearrangement joins TRBV4-2 to TRBJ2-7; perhaps TRBD2 as D (6 bases). The V and J ends lost 0 bases and 0 bases respectively, with 18 bases between them. CDR1 and CDR2 (germline): LGHNA, YNFKEQ. The CDR3 extends over 18 amino acids. Here the CDR3 DNA reads TGTGCCAGCAGCCAAGAACCCCTCCGGGACTTTAGCTCCTACGAGCAGTACTTC. Translating gives CASSQEPLRDFSSYEQYF.

The chain recombines TRBV28 with TRBJ2-7, with a tentative D call TRBD2 (6 bases). V lost 11 bases, J lost 5 bases, and 10 bases lay in between. The germline V gene encodes CDR1 MDHEN and CDR2 SYDVKM. The CDR3 is made up of 10 amino acids. This CDR3 is CASGGDEQYF. The CDR3 coding sequence is TGTGCCTCAGGAGGGGACGAGCAGTACTTC.

The chain is built from TRBV10-3 and TRBJ2-7, with D perhaps TRBD2 (5 bases). Germline V lookup: CDR1 ENHRY, CDR2 SYGVKD. Trimming stripped 6 bases from V and 0 bases from J, with 18 bases between. The CDR3 runs 16 residues. The CDR3 DNA sequence: TGTGCCATCAGCGGTACTAGAGACCTGGTCTCCTACGAGCAGTACTTC. This codes for CAISGTRDLVSYEQYF.

This chain connects TRBV4-2 to TRBJ1-5; D might be TRBD1 (5 bases). CDR1 is LGHNA and CDR2 is YNFKEQ in the germline V gene. V was shortened by 3 bases and J by 0 bases, with 21 bases between the two germline ends. This CDR3 has 19 amino acids. The CDR3 reads CASSQGRRPLSNSNQPQHF. DNA for the CDR3: TGTGCCAGCAGCCAGGGGCGAAGACCCCTTTCAAATAGCAATCAGCCCCAGCATTTT.

This clone has just one count. This sequence joins TRBV7-9 and TRBJ2-1; D not certain. This CDR3 is built from 13 residues. Germline lookup yields CDR1 SEHNR and CDR2 FQNEAQ (reference sequence). Trimming removed 4 bases at V and 8 bases at J, with 12 bases between. DNA for the CDR3: TGTGCCAGCAGCTCCTATACTCCGGATGAGCAGTTCTTC. Its translation is CASSSYTPDEQFF.

The V call is TRBV9, the J call TRBJ1-2; 11 bases line up with TRBD1. The CDR3 sequence is 16 residues long. The ends lost 3 bases at V and 8 bases at J; junction bases unmatched: 12. Germline CDR1 and CDR2: SGDLS and YYNGEE. The CDR3 nucleotides are TGTGCCAGCAGCGCTAAGCTAGCCGGGACAGGGGGAGGCTACACCTTC. Translation gives CASSAKLAGTGGGYTF. Combining the CDR3 with reference TRBV9 and TRBJ1-2 gives the whole variable domain DSGVTQTPKHLITATGQRVTLRCSPRSGDLSVYWYQQSLDQGLQFLIQYYNGEERAKGNILERFSAQQFPDLHSELNLSSLELGDSALYFCASSAKLAGTGGGYTFGSGTRLTVV.

The chain recombines TRBV4-1 with TRBJ2-3; D might be TRBD1 (6 bases). CDR3 length: 15 residues. The V gene's germline CDR1 is MGHRA and CDR2 YSYEKL. Trimming pared 4 bases from V and 0 bases from J, leaving 11 bases between. The DNA for the CDR3 is TGCGCCAGCAGCCGAGGGACAACTAGCACAGATACGCAGTATTTT. Residues: CASSRGTTSTDTQYF.

The V and J genes are TRBV28 and TRBJ1-4; D unresolved. Germline lookup yields CDR1 MDHEN and CDR2 SYDVKM. Trimming pared 6 bases from V and 4 bases from J, leaving 9 bases between. This CDR3 comprises 13 residues. The CDR3 DNA is TGTGCCAGCAGCCTTGGCAATAATGAAAAACTGTTTTTT. As protein: CASSLGNNEKLFF.

The chain combines TRBV4-1 with TRBJ1-5; TRBD1 aligns across 7 bases. There are 15 residues in the CDR3. Per germline, CDR1 MGHRA and CDR2 YSYEKL. The V and J ends lost 4 bases and 5 bases, in that order; junction bases with no gene match: 8. CDR3 amino acids: CASSRIAGGHQPQHF. CDR3 nucleotide sequence: TGCGCCAGCAGCCGCATCGCAGGGGGTCATCAGCCCCAGCATTTT.

This clone came up once. This chain connects TRBV2 to TRBJ2-5; TRBD2 agrees at 12 bases. CDR3 length: 16 residues. V shed 4 bases, J shed 6 bases, and the junction held 9 bases outside the gene matches. Germline CDR1 reads SNHLY; CDR2 reads FYNNEI. As DNA, the CDR3 is TGTGCCAGCAGTGGACTAGCGGGGGATCCCCTTCAGACCCAGTACTTC. Translating it yields CASSGLAGDPLQTQYF.

As for this clone: This sample includes further DNA sequences coding for the same CDR3. V gene TRBV6-5 combines with J gene TRBJ1-1; 7 bases are shared with TRBD1. Unmatched junction bases numbered 0, after V lost 0 bases and J lost 2 bases. This CDR3 is built from 14 residues. Germline loops: CDR1 MNHEY, CDR2 SVGAGI. The CDR3 spells CASSYSGGNTEAFF. The CDR3 DNA is TGTGCCAGCAGTTACTCAGGGGGCAACACTGAAGCTTTCTTT.

J is TRBJ1-2 and V is TRBV6-5; TRBD1 agrees at 8 bases. Germline CDR1 reads MNHEY; CDR2 reads SVGAGI. This CDR3 has 15 amino acids. V shed 2 bases and J 2 bases; nucleotides not matched to a gene: 4. In nucleotides, the CDR3 is TGTGCCAGCAGTTACCTGGACAGGGTAAACTATGGCTACACCTTC. Amino acids: CASSYLDRVNYGYTF.

The chain combines TRBV28 with TRBJ1-3; D is undetermined. With 2 bases removed from V and 6 bases from J, the gap between germline ends came to 14 bases. Germline values: CDR1 MDHEN, CDR2 SYDVKM. This CDR3 has 15 residues. The CDR3 here is CASSLPEVAENTIYF. The CDR3 coding sequence is TGTGCCAGCAGTTTACCAGAAGTCGCAGAAAACACCATATATTTT.

The V and J genes are TRBV5-1 and TRBJ1-3, with 8 bases that match TRBD1. The V and J ends lost 6 bases and 2 bases, in that order; junction bases with no gene match: 10. Germline CDR1 SGHRS, CDR2 YFSETQ. The CDR3 is made up of 16 amino acids. This chain's CDR3 is CASIPTRGLAGNTIYF. The CDR3 DNA is TGCGCCAGCATACCAACCAGGGGGCTGGCTGGAAACACCATATATTTT.

This clone was counted a single time. The V call is TRBV27, the J call TRBJ1-2; 8 bases line up with TRBD1. V trimming: 3 bases; J trimming: 2 bases; junction bases outside the gene matches: 5. CDR3 length equals 15 residues. Per germline, CDR1 MNHEY and CDR2 SMNVEV (reference sequence). The CDR3 sequence: CASSFSAGGNYGYTF. The CDR3 coding sequence is TGTGCCAGCAGTTTTTCGGCAGGGGGCAACTATGGCTACACCTTC.

The chain is built from TRBV4-1 and TRBJ2-7; D possibly corresponds to TRBD2 (5 bases). CDR3 length: 14 residues. Germline V gene sequence: CDR1 MGHRA, CDR2 YSYEKL. Trimming removed 0 bases at V and 5 bases at J, with 11 bases between. The CDR3 loop reads CASSQDPSGDEQYF. CDR3 DNA sequence: TGCGCCAGCAGCCAAGATCCGTCCGGGGACGAGCAGTACTTC.

The rearrangement joins TRBV6-5 to TRBJ1-6; 9 nucleotides agree with TRBD1. This CDR3 has 15 amino acids. The V segment lost 6 bases and the J segment 6 bases; nucleotides outside the gene matches: 6. Germline loops: CDR1 MNHEY, CDR2 SVGAGI. CDR3 bases: TGTGCCAGCAGGGGGGGGACAGGGTCTAATTCACCCCTCCACTTT. Encoded protein: CASRGGTGSNSPLHF.